This passage covers 21 T cell receptor beta chains from one sample sequenced in a study of cytomegalovirus exposure and HLA in healthy donors. Primers for the PCR totalled 60 Vbeta and 13 Jbeta. The assay was immunoSEQ multiplex PCR, and TCRdb's table has in-frame clones only and misses some. Seen here are approximately 85,000 clones, 80% observed once, and the top ten hold under 8.5%. The sample taken for sequencing was PBMCs. All receptors derive from a young man in good health and CMV-seronegative.

V usage is TRBV6-5 and J usage is TRBJ1-1; tentatively, D is TRBD1 (6 bases). CDR1 and CDR2 (germline): MNHEY, SVGAGI. With 5 bases removed from V and 2 bases from J, the gap between germline ends came to 9 bases. The length of the CDR3 is 13 residues. The CDR3 spells CASSMTGNTEAFF. In DNA form, the CDR3 reads TGTGCCAGCAGTATGACAGGCAACACTGAAGCTTTCTTT.

The chain has TRBV6-5 and TRBJ2-7, with D possibly being TRBD2 (6 bases). The CDR3 has 15 amino acids. Germline lookup yields CDR1 MNHEY and CDR2 SVGAGI. V was cut by 6 bases and J by 2 bases, with 17 bases left in between. The CDR3 sequence is CASSLGVGRTYEQYF. The CDR3 DNA is TGTGCCAGCAGCCTGGGGGTGGGGAGGACCTACGAGCAGTACTTC.

The chain is built from TRBV6-5 and TRBJ1-1, with D maybe TRBD1 (5 bases). With 6 bases removed from V and 2 bases from J, the gap between germline ends came to 13 bases. This CDR3 has 14 residues. CDR1 is MNHEY and CDR2 is SVGAGI in the germline V gene. The CDR3 spells CASSRTGFNTEAFF. The CDR3 DNA reads TGTGCCAGCAGCCGCACAGGCTTCAACACTGAAGCTTTCTTT.

The chain links TRBV30 to TRBJ1-3; no reliable D call. V shed 3 bases and J shed 4 bases, with 22 bases lying between them. This CDR3 has 17 residues. Per the germline V gene, CDR1 is GTSNPN and CDR2 is SVGIG (reference sequence). The CDR3 sequence is CAWSPLSRILIGNTIYF. The CDR3 DNA reads as TGTGCCTGGAGCCCCCTTTCACGGATACTAATCGGAAACACCATATATTTT.

The chain joins TRBV7-2 to TRBJ2-2, with 14 bases aligning to TRBD2. This CDR3 region has 16 residues. Germline CDR1 SGHTA, CDR2 FQGNSA. The J segment lost 5 bases and the V segment lost 5 bases, leaving 4 bases of the junction unmatched. The CDR3 nucleotides read TGTGCCAGCAGCGCATGGACTAGCGGGAGGACCGGGGAGCTGTTTTTT. It specifies CASSAWTSGRTGELFF.

The gene calls are TRBV18 and TRBJ2-2; D is possibly TRBD1 (6 bases). This CDR3 region has 16 residues. Trimming left V 6 bases short and J 3 bases short, with 17 bases between. Germline-derived CDR1 and CDR2 are KGHSH and LQKENI. The CDR3 loop reads CASSLPGQKDTGELFF. CDR3 in DNA: TGTGCCAGCTCGCTACCTGGACAGAAAGACACCGGGGAGCTGTTTTTT.

This clone was found a few times. V gene TRBV27 combines with J gene TRBJ2-7; tentatively, D is TRBD2 (6 bases). The CDR3 runs 11 residues. Germline lookup yields CDR1 MNHEY and CDR2 SMNVEV (reference sequence). The chain's CDR3 is CSSGLIYEQYF. As DNA, the CDR3 is TGTTCGAGCGGGCTCATATACGAGCAGTACTTC.

V and J are TRBV6-1 and TRBJ1-6; TRBD1 matches at 7 bases. There are 16 residues in the CDR3. CDR1 and CDR2 from the germline V gene are MNHNS and SASEGT. The V gene end was trimmed by 4 bases and the J gene end by 6 bases; junction bases not matched to a gene: 9. The CDR3 region has the DNA TGTGCCAGCAGTGCCCGGACGGGACAGTTTAATTCACCCCTCCACTTT. Amino acids: CASSARTGQFNSPLHF.

This rearrangement joins TRBV9 to TRBJ1-2, with 9 bases that match TRBD1. This CDR3 has 14 residues. V shed 3 bases and J 8 bases; nucleotides not matched to a gene: 8. Germline V gene sequence: CDR1 SGDLS, CDR2 YYNGEE. The CDR3 region is CASSGGQGSGGYTF. The CDR3 DNA reads as TGTGCCAGCAGCGGAGGACAGGGGAGCGGGGGCTACACCTTC.

The rearrangement joins TRBV2 to TRBJ1-2, with TRBD1 identical over 8 bases. The CDR3 has 12 amino acids. Germline CDR1 and CDR2: SNHLY and FYNNEI. J lost 6 bases, V lost 8 bases, and 5 bases had no gene match. The CDR3, as DNA: TGTGCCAGCGACAGGGGCGGTAATGGCTACACCTTC. Protein sequence: CASDRGGNGYTF.

This chain joins TRBV14 and TRBJ2-5, with D perhaps TRBD2 (6 bases). V lost 4 bases, J lost 14 bases, and 14 bases lay in between. Germline lookup yields CDR1 SGHDN and CDR2 FVKESK. CDR3 length: 11 residues. The CDR3 here is CASSPGLKAYF. Written as DNA, the CDR3 is TGTGCCAGCAGCCCGGGACTTAAGGCCTACTTC.

The rearrangement joins TRBV7-9 to TRBJ2-7; 11 bases fit TRBD1. The CDR3 has 14 amino acids. The germline V gene has CDR1 SEHNR and CDR2 FQNEAQ (reference sequence). Unmatched junction bases numbered 4, after V lost 5 bases and J lost 4 bases. CDR3 sequence: CASSPGTGGYEQYF. The CDR3 DNA follows: TGTGCCAGCAGCCCCGGGACAGGGGGTTACGAGCAGTACTTC.

This chain connects TRBV18 to TRBJ2-1, with D uncertain. Germline V gene sequence: CDR1 KGHSH, CDR2 LQKENI. This CDR3 has 15 residues. Deletions cut 4 bases from V and 0 bases from J, with 10 bases between. CDR3 sequence: CASSREVSSYNEQFF. In DNA, the CDR3 is TGTGCCAGCTCACGAGAAGTTAGCTCCTACAATGAGCAGTTCTTC. Together with reference TRBV18 and TRBJ2-1, the CDR3 gives the full variable domain: NAGVMQNPRHLVRRRGQEARLRCSPMKGHSHVYWYRQLPEEGLKFMVYLQKENIIDESGMPKERFSAEFPKEGPSILRIQQVVRGDSAAYFCASSREVSSYNEQFFGPGTRLTVL.

The chain couples TRBV4-1 to TRBJ1-2, with no clear D. V dropped 1 base and J dropped 4 bases, with 10 bases sitting between them. The CDR3 sequence is 14 residues long. Germline lookup yields CDR1 MGHRA and CDR2 YSYEKL. The CDR3 DNA is TGCGCCAGCAGCCAAGGGGCCCTCTTCTATGGCTACACCTTC. As protein: CASSQGALFYGYTF.

The chain combines TRBV5-1 with TRBJ1-2, with D unclear. The CDR3 sequence is 13 residues long. Germline V gene sequence: CDR1 SGHRS, CDR2 YFSETQ. Trimming left V 0 bases short and J 8 bases short, with 11 bases between. Here the CDR3 reads CASSLEPSGGYTF. The CDR3 DNA follows: TGCGCCAGCAGCTTGGAGCCCTCGGGAGGCTACACCTTC.

The chain uses TRBV19 and TRBJ1-4, with 7 bases identical to TRBD1. Germline loops: CDR1 LNHDA, CDR2 SQIVND (reference sequence). The CDR3 spans 15 residues. The V and J ends lost 4 bases and 4 bases, in that order; junction bases with no gene match: 6. The CDR3 DNA sequence: TGTGCCAGTAGTACAAGACAGGGTGGTAATGAAAAACTGTTTTTT. Encoded protein: CASSTRQGGNEKLFF.

The V and J genes are TRBV18 and TRBJ1-5; no reliable D call. The germline gives CDR1 KGHSH, CDR2 LQKENI. CDR3 length equals 15 residues. With 0 bases removed from V and 7 bases from J, the gap between germline ends came to 13 bases. Written as DNA, the CDR3 is TGTGCCAGCTCACCACCGACACTGCCGAACCAGCCCCAGCATTTT. As protein: CASSPPTLPNQPQHF.

This clone was counted only a few times. This chain links TRBV6-1 with TRBJ1-1; a possible D gene is TRBD1 (5 bases). V gave up 4 bases and J gave up 1 base, with 7 bases separating them. Germline V gives CDR1 MNHNS, CDR2 SASEGT. The CDR3 contains 13 residues. The CDR3 DNA follows: TGTGCCAGCAGTGTTGACAGGAACACTGAAGCTTTCTTT. Translating it yields CASSVDRNTEAFF.

V usage is TRBV2 and J usage is TRBJ2-7; a weak D match, TRBD1 (5 bases). Germline CDR1 is SNHLY and CDR2 is FYNNEI. Trimming left V 8 bases short and J 9 bases short, with 11 bases between. This CDR3 comprises 10 residues. As DNA, the CDR3 is TGTGCCAGCTGGGGCCCTGGGCAGTACTTC. This gives the protein CASWGPGQYF.

Remarks on this clone: The same CDR3 arises from other DNA sequences in this sample as well. The chain uses TRBV10-3 and TRBJ2-7; tentative D call: TRBD2 (6 bases). V was clipped by 6 bases and J by 1 base, with 7 bases between them. The germline gives CDR1 ENHRY, CDR2 SYGVKD. CDR3 length: 12 amino acids. The CDR3 loop reads CAISGGSYEQYF. CDR3 DNA: TGTGCCATCAGCGGGGGATCCTACGAGCAGTACTTC.

The chain has TRBV4-3 and TRBJ1-2; TRBD1 matches at 8 bases. This CDR3 is 14 amino acids long. Germline V CDR1 and CDR2: LGHNA, YSLEER. After removal of 4 bases from V and 7 bases from J, the junction contained 8 bases not matched to a gene. The chain's CDR3 is CASSPDRGAAGYTF. DNA for the CDR3: TGCGCCAGCAGCCCAGACAGGGGTGCGGCTGGCTACACCTTC.